This TCR beta chain was documented in a study of Ad26.COV2.S vaccination and SARS-CoV-2 variants (dated by TCRdb to the early 2020s). A note on the overall study: Donors in the vaccine arm were drawn from COV1001, a multicentre, randomized, double-blind, placebo-controlled phase I-IIa trial testing Ad26.COV2.S in healthy adults. Ad26.COV2.S was administered intramuscularly at a dose of 5x10^10 or 1x10^11 viral particles, either as one shot or as two shots given 56 days apart. Participants in the trial were split at random into five groups of five each, receiving low-dose or high-dose Ad26.COV2.S once or twice, or else placebo on both occasions. A total of around 32 samples were included in the TCR-sequenced set, comprising around 19 Ad26.COV2.S vaccine recipients, 5 placebo recipients and 8 SARS-CoV-2 convalescent individuals. Investigators did not know the trial group allocation while performing experiments and assessing outcomes. TCRbeta repertoire sequencing served as the tool for gauging how specific and how broad the SARS-CoV-2-reactive T cell receptors were following Ad26.COV2.S vaccination. Results and caveats for the whole study, not just this receptor: Comparing responses between vaccine doses or regimens was not something the study was powered to do. Non-spike TCR breadth was comparable between vaccine and placebo recipients, consistent with the vaccine containing only spike. Spike-specific TCR breadth was higher in Ad26.COV2.S recipients than in placebo recipients (P = 0.0014). After vaccination, substantial breadth of spike-specific CD8+ and CD4+ T cell responses was reported. It was noted by the authors that total T cell responses may have been underestimated by the TCR breadth and depth analyses.

About this clone: Its antigen is not yet known. No much larger clone is present one base from it, and per-base qualities are unavailable.

TCRbeta CDR3 regions were sequenced with the immunoSEQ Assay. After extraction, genomic DNA underwent amplification by bias-controlled multiplex PCR, followed by high-throughput sequencing. The original pipeline was this. To quantify the absolute abundance of each unique TCRbeta CDR3 region, sequences were collapsed and filtered. T cell fraction was estimated by normalizing TCRbeta template counts to usable DNA, which was measured by amplifying reference genes present in all nucleated cells. Repertoire TCRs were annotated as SARS-CoV-2-specific when V gene, CDR3 amino acid sequence and J gene were exactly matched to a known reactive TCR set. MIRA supplied the reference SARS-CoV-2 TCR set, which was filtered for enrichment in COVID-19-positive ImmuneCODE repertoires so that public or cross-reactive TCRs were removed. Using the MIRA antigens, annotated TCRs were further analysed by specific ORF or by position within an ORF. Depth was the summed frequency of annotated unique rearrangements, while breadth was defined as annotated unique rearrangements over total unique productive rearrangements. TCR breadth was compared between groups using two-sided Wilcoxon rank-sum tests. Sourced from immuneACCESS, this table was stored by TCRdb with only in-frame sequences that have V and J called. A share of the clones is absent; for the studies checked, an unresolved V gene accounts for under half, and the remainder has no known explanation. D and trimming come from the DNA, and the V and J calls and clone size come from that table. The sample table holds roughly 700,000 clones, of which more than 80% were seen once. The ten biggest clones cover approximately 1.5% of the sample.

According to the study, the label for this sample's treatment or condition signals: some 20 received Ad26.COV2.S at low or high dose, single or two shots; 5 received placebo; per-sample allocation not given. Repertoires of vaccine and placebo recipients were sequenced from samples collected on day 63 after the first injection. In Cohort 1b, 25 to 30 adults aged 18-55 years were enrolled at a single site in Boston, USA, between 29 July and 7 August 2020. Ad26.COV2.S consisted of a replication-incompetent adenovirus type 26 vector by which a prefusion-stabilized SARS-CoV-2 spike protein from the original Wuhan strain was expressed. CDR1 MRHNA and CDR2 SNTAGT are derived from the germline V gene. CDR3 length: 15 amino acids, cysteine to phenylalanine. The read is trimmed to its CDR3 DNA, 45 bases read in frame from base 1. Compared with germline, V lacks 2 bases and J lacks 7 bases; bases without a gene match: 8.

The sequencing used peripheral blood, collected in a trial of Ad26.COV2.S vaccine versus placebo. This receptor was obtained from a person between 18 and 65 years old who received the Ad26.COV2.S COVID-19 vaccine or a placebo. The chain couples TRBV6-4 to TRBJ1-2; TRBD1 fits 9 bases in the junction. The CDR3 protein sequence reads: CASSDTGQGLFGYTF. The DNA sequence is TGTGCCAGCAGTGACACGGGACAGGGCTTGTTTGGCTACACCTTC.